The present T cell receptor (beta chain) was sequenced within a study of OX40 agonist ivuxolimab in advanced cancers. Findings of the study overall: Some of the nonresponding patients also showed low levels of normalized T-cell clonal expansion. There was clonal expansion of CD4+ and CD8+ blood T cells by week 6 at 0.1 to 3.0 mg/kg.

The CDR3 is 13 amino acids. Germline lookup yields CDR1 LNHNV and CDR2 YYDKDF (reference sequence). The V and J ends lost 0 bases and 4 bases respectively, with 6 bases between them. Details on this clone: Its antigen is as yet unknown.

Clones were read by immunoSEQ multiplex PCR, and TCRdb kept only the in-frame ones, dropping some. The sample has around 77,000 clones, around nine tenths seen once. This receptor was taken from an adult with an advanced solid tumor such as melanoma, head and neck, liver or kidney cancer. The chain links TRBV15 to TRBJ2-5; D gene ambiguous. Source: CD4+ or CD8+ T cells sorted from blood, taken in a trial of the OX40 agonist ivuxolimab. The CDR3 is CATSRDSGETQYF. DNA of the CDR3: TGTGCCACCAGCAGAGACTCGGGAGAGACCCAGTACTTC.